The rows below give T cell receptor beta chains drawn from one sample of a study of beta chain features in type 1 diabetes. Assay used: immunoSEQ multiplex PCR; TCRdb lists only in-frame clones, some missing. Seen here are about 140,000 clones, 9.7% observed once, and the top ten hold approximately 0.65%. Input material: central memory CD4+ T cells from blood. These receptors originate from a woman aged 40 to 49 in good health. The CDR3 runs from the conserved cysteine through the conserved F or W. The order of the fields is V gene, D gene, CDR3 length, clone size, J gene, CDR3 protein, CDR3 DNA. D genes are given only for firm matches. Clone size is given for some rows only: seen once, a few or many times, or a class if the clone is expanded.

TRBV2,TRBD1,17,once,TRBJ1-6,CASSLLRRQGADSPLHF,TGTGCCAGCAGCCTTTTAAGAAGACAGGGGGCTGATTCACCCCTCCACTTT
TRBV5-6,-,15,few,TRBJ1-2,CASSVNRVEGYGYTF,TGTGCCAGCAGCGTAAACAGGGTCGAGGGCTATGGCTACACCTTC
TRBV6-5,-,15,few,TRBJ1-5,CASSYSGRNNQPQHF,TGTGCCAGCAGTTACTCGGGGCGGAACAATCAGCCCCAGCATTTT
TRBV7-2,TRBD2,14,-,TRBJ2-1,CASRRGGLPNEQFF,TGTGCCAGCCGGCGGGGGGGCCTACCCAATGAGCAGTTCTTC
TRBV4-2,TRBD2,16,few,TRBJ2-2,CASSQFRGGAVGELFF,TGTGCCAGCAGCCAATTCCGCGGGGGGGCGGTCGGGGAGCTGTTTTTT
TRBV6-1,TRBD1,13,-,TRBJ1-2,CASRPDRVNGYTF,TGTGCCAGCAGGCCCGACAGGGTGAATGGCTACACCTTC
TRBV28,TRBD1,13,-,TRBJ1-2,CASSQGQGGGYTF,TGTGCCAGCAGCCAAGGACAGGGGGGAGGCTACACCTTC
TRBV7-2,TRBD1,16,-,TRBJ1-4,CASSSLGGRGNEKLFF,TGTGCCAGCAGCTCTCTAGGGGGCAGGGGCAATGAAAAACTGTTTTTT
TRBV6-5,-,15,few,TRBJ2-3,CASSDPGGSTDTQYF,TGTGCCAGCAGCGACCCAGGGGGGAGCACAGATACGCAGTATTTT
TRBV28,-,11,many,TRBJ1-1,CASSSYAEAFF,TGTGCCAGCAGCTCCTATGCTGAAGCTTTCTTT
TRBV6-5,-,14,few,TRBJ2-3,CASKSTPLTDTQYF,TGTGCCAGCAAGAGCACGCCCCTCACAGATACGCAGTATTTT
TRBV27,-,16,few,TRBJ1-5,CASSLGGFSGGQPQHF,TGTGCCAGCAGTTTAGGAGGTTTTTCAGGCGGGCAGCCCCAGCATTTT
TRBV2,-,14,few,TRBJ1-5,CASRKGSGNQPQHF,TGTGCCAGCAGAAAGGGGTCGGGCAATCAGCCCCAGCATTTT
TRBV28,-,16,few,TRBJ1-2,CASSSIAGNSLYGYTF,TGTGCCAGCAGTTCAATTGCGGGCAACAGCCTCTATGGCTACACCTTC
TRBV2,-,14,-,TRBJ2-7,CASKPSGSSYEQYF,TGTGCCAGCAAGCCGAGCGGCTCCTCCTACGAGCAGTACTTC
TRBV7-8,TRBD1,15,-,TRBJ2-1,CASSLRTGYDNEQFF,TGTGCCAGCAGCTTAAGGACAGGGTATGACAATGAGCAGTTCTTC
TRBV10-3,-,13,few,TRBJ1-2,CATDTGSNYGYTF,TGTGCCACCGATACAGGGTCTAACTATGGCTACACCTTC
TRBV6-5,-,15,few,TRBJ1-3,CASSYEPFSGNTIYF,TGTGCCAGCAGTTACGAGCCCTTCTCTGGAAACACCATATATTTT
TRBV6-6,-,12,-,TRBJ2-2,CATRGAPGELFF,TGTGCCACCCGGGGGGCCCCCGGGGAGCTGTTTTTT
TRBV18,TRBD2,18,-,TRBJ2-1,CASSPPAGGPSSYNEQFF,TGTGCCAGCTCACCTCCGGCGGGGGGCCCGAGCTCCTACAATGAGCAGTTCTTC
TRBV6-1,-,14,few,TRBJ1-2,CASSEAPGNYGYTF,TGTGCCAGCAGTGAAGCGCCCGGTAACTATGGCTACACCTTC
TRBV6-1,-,14,-,TRBJ1-2,CASIWSGASYGYTF,TGTGCCAGCATCTGGTCAGGGGCCTCCTATGGCTACACCTTC
TRBV6-6,TRBD1,15,-,TRBJ1-1,CASSRPGTGYTEAFF,TGTGCCAGCAGCCGTCCCGGGACAGGGTATACTGAAGCTTTCTTT
TRBV18,TRBD1,16,-,TRBJ2-1,CASSPAAGGAYNEQFF,TGTGCCAGCTCACCAGCGGCAGGGGGCGCCTACAATGAGCAGTTCTTC
TRBV19,TRBD1,14,few,TRBJ2-7,CASSAGTGTYEQYF,TGTGCCAGTAGCGCCGGGACAGGGACCTACGAGCAGTACTTC
TRBV11-3,-,14,once,TRBJ1-1,CASSPPGLHTEAFF,TGTGCCAGCAGCCCACCAGGGTTGCACACTGAAGCTTTCTTT
TRBV5-1,-,14,few,TRBJ1-3,CASSPGDSGNTIYF,TGCGCCAGCAGCCCGGGGGACTCTGGAAACACCATATATTTT
TRBV7-9,-,15,once,TRBJ2-3,CASSSGLLITDTQYF,TGTGCCAGCAGCTCGGGACTCCTAATTACAGATACGCAGTATTTT